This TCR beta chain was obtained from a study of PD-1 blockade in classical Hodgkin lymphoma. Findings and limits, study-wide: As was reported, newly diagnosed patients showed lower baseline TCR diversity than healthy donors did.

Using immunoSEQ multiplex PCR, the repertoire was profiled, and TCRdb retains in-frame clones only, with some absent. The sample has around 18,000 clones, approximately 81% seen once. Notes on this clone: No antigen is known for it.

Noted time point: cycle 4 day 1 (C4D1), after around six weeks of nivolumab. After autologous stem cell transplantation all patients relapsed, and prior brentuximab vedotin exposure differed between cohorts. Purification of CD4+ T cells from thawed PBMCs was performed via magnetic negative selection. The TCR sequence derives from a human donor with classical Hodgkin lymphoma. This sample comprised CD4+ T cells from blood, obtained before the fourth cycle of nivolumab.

The CDR3 protein is CASSPRGQGTQPQHF. The DNA of the CDR3 is TGTGCCAGCTCACCTAGGGGACAGGGTACTCAGCCCCAGCATTTT. The genes are TRBV18 and TRBJ1-5, with 9 bases lining up with TRBD1. CDR1 is KGHSH, CDR2 LQKENI, per germline. The CDR3 consists of 15 residues. V lost 3 bases and J lost 6; bases outside the gene matches: 6.